This TCR beta chain was sequenced for a study of regulatory T cells in long-lasting Graves disease. Findings and limits, study-wide: When disease was persistent, TRBV28, TRBJ1-2 and TRBJ2-5 were the favored segments.

For TCR beta, libraries came from iRepertoire HTBI primers and Arm-PCR of CDR3 regions. One entry per CDR3 protein results from TCRdb running MiXCR on the multiplex PCR reads. The repertoire has 450,000 to 700,000 distinct CDR3 sequences, 13% of them found once; the top ten carry more than 8.5%. As for time point: newly diagnosed GD, antithyroid drugs for less than 3 months. Isolated PBMC RNA provided the starting material for the TCR library. Deletions cut 7 bases from V and 7 bases from J, with 26 bases between. Germline values: CDR1 LNHDA, CDR2 SQIVND (reference sequence). The CDR3 spans 17 residues. In regard to this clonotype: Its antigen is unidentified.

This sample was shared with a second study, whose subject was T cells in Graves' hyperthyroidism and ophthalmopathy. This second report adds: Used for diagnoses were clinical symptoms, serum thyroxine and TRAb, thyroid ultrasound and orbital computed tomography. A first-round RT-PCR of the TCR CDR3 used the HTBI primer set.

The rearrangement joins TRBV19 to TRBJ2-1; a weak D match, TRBD1 (6 bases). This receptor was taken from a man aged 30-40 years with Graves disease. The specimen comprised peripheral blood mononuclear cells (PBMCs), sampled at new diagnosis, from a patient treated with antithyroid drugs. For the CDR3, the DNA is TGTGCCAGTAACAATAGGGGTTATGGACAGATTGGGAATGAGCAGTTCTTC. Translated, it gives CASNNRGYGQIGNEQFF.